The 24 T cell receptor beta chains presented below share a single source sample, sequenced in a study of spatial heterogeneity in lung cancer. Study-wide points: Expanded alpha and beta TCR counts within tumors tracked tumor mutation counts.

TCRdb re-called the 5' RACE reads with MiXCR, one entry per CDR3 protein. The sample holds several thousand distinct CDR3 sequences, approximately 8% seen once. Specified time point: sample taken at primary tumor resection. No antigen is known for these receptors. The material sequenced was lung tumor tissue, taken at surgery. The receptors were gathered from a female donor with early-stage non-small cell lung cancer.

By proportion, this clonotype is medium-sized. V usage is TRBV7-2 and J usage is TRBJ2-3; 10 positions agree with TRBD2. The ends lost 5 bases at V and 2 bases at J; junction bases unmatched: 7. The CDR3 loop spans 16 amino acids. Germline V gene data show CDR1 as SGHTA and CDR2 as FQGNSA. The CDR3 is CASSPRTSGPTDTQYF. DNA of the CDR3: TGTGCCAGCAGCCCCCGGACTAGCGGACCCACAGATACGCAGTATTTT. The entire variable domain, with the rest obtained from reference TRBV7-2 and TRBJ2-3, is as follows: GAGVSQSPSNKVTEKGKDVELRCDPISGHTALYWYRQSLGQGLEFLIYFQGNSAPDKSGLPSDRFSAERTGGSVSTLTIQRTQQEDSAVYLCASSPRTSGPTDTQYFGPGTRLTVL.

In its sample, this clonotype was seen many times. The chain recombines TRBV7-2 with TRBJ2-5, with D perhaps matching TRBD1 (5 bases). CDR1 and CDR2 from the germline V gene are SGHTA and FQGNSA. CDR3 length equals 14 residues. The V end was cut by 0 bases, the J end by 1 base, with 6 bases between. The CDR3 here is CASSLARVQETQYF. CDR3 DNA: TGTGCCAGCAGCTTAGCCAGGGTCCAAGAGACCCAGTACTTC.

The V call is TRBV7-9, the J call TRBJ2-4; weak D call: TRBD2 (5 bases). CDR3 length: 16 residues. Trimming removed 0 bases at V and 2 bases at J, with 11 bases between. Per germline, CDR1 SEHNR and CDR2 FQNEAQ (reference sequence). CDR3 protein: CASSLAGEGTKNIQYF. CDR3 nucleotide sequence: TGTGCCAGCAGCTTAGCCGGGGAAGGAACCAAAAACATTCAGTACTTC.

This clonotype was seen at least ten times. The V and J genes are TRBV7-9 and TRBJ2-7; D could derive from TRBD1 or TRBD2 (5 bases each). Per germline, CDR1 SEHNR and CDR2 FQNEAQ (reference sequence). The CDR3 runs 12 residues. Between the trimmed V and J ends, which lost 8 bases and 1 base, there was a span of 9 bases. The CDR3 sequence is CASGDGSYEQYF. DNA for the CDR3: TGTGCCAGCGGGGACGGATCCTACGAGCAGTACTTC.

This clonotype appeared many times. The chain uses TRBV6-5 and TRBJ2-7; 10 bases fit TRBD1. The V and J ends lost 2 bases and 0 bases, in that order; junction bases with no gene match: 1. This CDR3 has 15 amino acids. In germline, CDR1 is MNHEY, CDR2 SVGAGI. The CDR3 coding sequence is TGTGCCAGCAGTTACGGGACAGGGGTCTCCTACGAGCAGTACTTC. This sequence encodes CASSYGTGVSYEQYF.

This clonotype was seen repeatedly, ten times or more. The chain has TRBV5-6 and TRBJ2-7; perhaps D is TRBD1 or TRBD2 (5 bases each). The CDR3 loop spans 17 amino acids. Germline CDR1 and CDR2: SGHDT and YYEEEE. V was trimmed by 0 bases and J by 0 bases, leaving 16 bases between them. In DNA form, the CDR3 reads TGTGCCAGCAGCTTGGGAGGACGGGGCGGAAGCTCCTACGAGCAGTACTTC. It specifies CASSLGGRGGSSYEQYF.

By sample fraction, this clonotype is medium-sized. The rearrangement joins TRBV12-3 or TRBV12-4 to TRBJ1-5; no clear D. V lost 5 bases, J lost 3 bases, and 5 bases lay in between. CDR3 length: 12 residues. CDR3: CASSNYNQPQHF. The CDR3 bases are TGTGCCAGCAGTAATTACAATCAGCCCCAGCATTTT.

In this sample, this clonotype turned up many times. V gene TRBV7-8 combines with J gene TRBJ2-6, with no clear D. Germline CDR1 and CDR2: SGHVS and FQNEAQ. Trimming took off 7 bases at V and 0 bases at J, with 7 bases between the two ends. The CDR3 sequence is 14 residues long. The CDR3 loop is CASNDVSGANVLTF. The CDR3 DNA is TGTGCCAGCAACGATGTCTCTGGGGCCAACGTCCTGACTTTC.

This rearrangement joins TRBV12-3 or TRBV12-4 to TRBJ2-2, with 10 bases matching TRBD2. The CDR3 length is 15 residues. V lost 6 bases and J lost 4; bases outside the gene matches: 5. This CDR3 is CASRSGGALTGELFF. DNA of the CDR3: TGTGCCAGCAGAAGCGGGGGGGCCCTCACCGGGGAGCTGTTTTTT.

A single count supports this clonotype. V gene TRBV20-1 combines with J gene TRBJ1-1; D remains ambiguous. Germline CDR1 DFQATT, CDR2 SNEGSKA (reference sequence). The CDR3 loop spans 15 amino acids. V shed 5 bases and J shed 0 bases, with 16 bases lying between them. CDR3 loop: CSAASADTMNTEAFF. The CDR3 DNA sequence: TGCAGTGCTGCAAGCGCCGATACTATGAACACTGAAGCTTTCTTT.

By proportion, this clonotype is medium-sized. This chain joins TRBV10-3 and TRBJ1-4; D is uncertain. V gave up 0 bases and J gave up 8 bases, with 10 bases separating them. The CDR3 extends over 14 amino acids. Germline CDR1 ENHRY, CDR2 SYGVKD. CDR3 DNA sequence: TGTGCCATCAGTGAGTCTGGGGTCGCCGAAAAACTGTTTTTT. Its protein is CAISESGVAEKLFF.

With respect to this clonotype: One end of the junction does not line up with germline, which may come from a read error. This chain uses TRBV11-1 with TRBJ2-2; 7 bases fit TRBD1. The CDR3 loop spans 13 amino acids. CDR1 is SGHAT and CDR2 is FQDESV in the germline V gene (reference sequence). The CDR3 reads CASSSGGTGDLFF. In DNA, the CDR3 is TGTGCCAGCAGCTCAGGGGGTACCGGGGACCTGTTTTTT.

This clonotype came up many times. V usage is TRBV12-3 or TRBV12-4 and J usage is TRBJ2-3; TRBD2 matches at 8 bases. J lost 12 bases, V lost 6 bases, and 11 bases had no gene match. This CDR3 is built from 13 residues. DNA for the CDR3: TGTGCCAGCAGGATCGAGCCGGGACTAGTTCAGTATTTT. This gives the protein CASRIEPGLVQYF.

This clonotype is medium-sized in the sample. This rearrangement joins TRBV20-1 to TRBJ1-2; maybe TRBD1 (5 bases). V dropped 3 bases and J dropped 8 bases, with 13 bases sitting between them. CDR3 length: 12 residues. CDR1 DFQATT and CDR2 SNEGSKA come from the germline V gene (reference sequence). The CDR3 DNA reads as TGCAGTGCTAGTGGGGGTTTCCGCGGCTACACCTTC. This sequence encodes CSASGGFRGYTF.

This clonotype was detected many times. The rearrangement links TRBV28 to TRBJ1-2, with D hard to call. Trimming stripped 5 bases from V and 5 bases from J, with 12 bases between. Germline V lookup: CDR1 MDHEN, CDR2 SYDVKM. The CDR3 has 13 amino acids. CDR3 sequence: CASSLEQSYGYTF. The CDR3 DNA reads TGTGCCAGCAGTCTAGAACAGTCGTATGGCTACACCTTC.

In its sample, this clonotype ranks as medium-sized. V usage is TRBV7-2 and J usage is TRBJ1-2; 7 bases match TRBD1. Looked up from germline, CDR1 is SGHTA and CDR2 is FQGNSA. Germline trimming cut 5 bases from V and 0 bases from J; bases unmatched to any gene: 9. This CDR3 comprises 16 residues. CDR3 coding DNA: TGTGCCAGCAGCCCGTGGACAGGCCAAGCTAACTATGGCTACACCTTC. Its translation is CASSPWTGQANYGYTF. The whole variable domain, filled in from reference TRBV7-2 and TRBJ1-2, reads GAGVSQSPSNKVTEKGKDVELRCDPISGHTALYWYRQSLGQGLEFLIYFQGNSAPDKSGLPSDRFSAERTGGSVSTLTIQRTQQEDSAVYLCASSPWTGQANYGYTFGSGTRLTVV.

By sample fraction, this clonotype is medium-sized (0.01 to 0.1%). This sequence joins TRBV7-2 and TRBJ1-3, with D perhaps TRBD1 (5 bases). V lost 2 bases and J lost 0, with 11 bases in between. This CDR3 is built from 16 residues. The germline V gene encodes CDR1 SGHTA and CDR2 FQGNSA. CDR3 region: CASSLHPGVSGNTIYF. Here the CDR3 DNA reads TGTGCCAGCAGCTTACACCCGGGGGTCTCTGGAAACACCATATATTTT.

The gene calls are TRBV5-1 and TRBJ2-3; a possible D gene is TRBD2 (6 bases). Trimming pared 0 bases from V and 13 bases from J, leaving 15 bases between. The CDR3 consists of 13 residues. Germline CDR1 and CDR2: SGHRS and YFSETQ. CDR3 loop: CASSLGDSGIKYF. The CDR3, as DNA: TGCGCCAGCAGCTTGGGGGACTCGGGCATTAAGTATTTT.

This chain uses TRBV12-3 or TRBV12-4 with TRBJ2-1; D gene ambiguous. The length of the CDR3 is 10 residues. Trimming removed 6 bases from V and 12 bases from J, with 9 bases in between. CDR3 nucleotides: TGTGCCAGCAGGGGCGTTGTGCAGTTCTTC. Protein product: CASRGVVQFF.

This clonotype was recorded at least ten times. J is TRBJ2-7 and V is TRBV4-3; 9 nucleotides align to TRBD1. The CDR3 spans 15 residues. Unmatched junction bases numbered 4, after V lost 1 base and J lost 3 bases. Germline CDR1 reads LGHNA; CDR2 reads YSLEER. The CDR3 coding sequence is TGCGCCAGCAGCCAAGGGACAGGGGACGGCTACGAGCAGTACTTC. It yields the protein CASSQGTGDGYEQYF.

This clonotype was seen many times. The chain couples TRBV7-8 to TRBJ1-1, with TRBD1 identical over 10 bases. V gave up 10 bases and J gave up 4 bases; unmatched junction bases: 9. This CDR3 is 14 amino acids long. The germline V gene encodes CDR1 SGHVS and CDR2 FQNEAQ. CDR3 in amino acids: CATYGTGVGTEAFF. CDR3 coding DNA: TGTGCCACCTACGGGACAGGGGTGGGCACTGAAGCTTTCTTT.

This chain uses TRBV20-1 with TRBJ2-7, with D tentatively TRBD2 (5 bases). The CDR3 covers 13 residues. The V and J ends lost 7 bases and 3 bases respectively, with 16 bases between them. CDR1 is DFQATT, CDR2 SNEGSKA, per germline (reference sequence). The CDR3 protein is CSVSDTGNYEQYF. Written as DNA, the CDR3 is TGCAGTGTTAGCGACACTGGAAACTACGAGCAGTACTTC.

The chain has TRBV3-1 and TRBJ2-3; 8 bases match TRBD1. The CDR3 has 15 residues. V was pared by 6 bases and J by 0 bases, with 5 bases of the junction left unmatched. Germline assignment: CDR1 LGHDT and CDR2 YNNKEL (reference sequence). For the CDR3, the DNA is TGTGCCAGCAGTCTCAGACAGGGGAGCACAGATACGCAGTATTTT. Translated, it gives CASSLRQGSTDTQYF.

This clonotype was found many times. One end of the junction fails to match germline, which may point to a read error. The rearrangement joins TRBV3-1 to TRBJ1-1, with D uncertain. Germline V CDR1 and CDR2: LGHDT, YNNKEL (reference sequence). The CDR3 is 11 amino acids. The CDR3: CASSQGKGYVF. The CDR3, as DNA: TGTGCCAGCAGCCAAGGAAAGGGATACGTCTTT.